These 2 T cell receptor beta chains share one sample of origin, sequenced in a study of PD-L1 blockade in urothelial cancer. Sequencing used immunoSEQ multiplex PCR; TCRdb keeps in-frame clones, though not all of them. The data contain 40,000 to 50,000 clones, around four fifths of them seen just once; the ten biggest clones take up 2.5% to 3.5%. Time point indicated: pretreatment peripheral blood. The source material was PBMCs, sampled around atezolizumab (anti-PD-L1) treatment. All receptors derive from a man between 65 and 85 years old with urothelial cancer.

This CDR3 reads CATGDRRGLAGYNEQFF. In DNA form, the CDR3 reads TGTGCCACCGGGGACAGGAGAGGACTAGCGGGATACAATGAGCAGTTCTTC. The chain has TRBV10-3 and TRBJ2-1; 12 bases line up with TRBD2. Trimming cost V 10 bases and J 4 bases; bases outside gene matches: 14. The CDR3 has 17 residues. From germline, CDR1 is ENHRY and CDR2 SYGVKD.

The rearrangement links TRBV5-6 to TRBJ2-2; 9 bases map to TRBD1. CDR1 and CDR2 (germline): SGHDT, YYEEEE. This CDR3 comprises 17 residues. Trimming at V came to 3 bases and at J to 4 bases, leaving 10 bases not matched to a gene. This CDR3 reads CASSSRTGADVTGELFF. The CDR3 DNA is TGTGCCAGCAGCTCCCGGACAGGGGCGGACGTCACCGGGGAGCTGTTTTTT. Full variable domain (remainder filled in from reference TRBV5-6 and TRBJ2-2): DAGVTQSPTHLIKTRGQQVTLRCSPKSGHDTVSWYQQALGQGPQFIFQYYEEEERQRGNFPDRFSGHQFPNYSSELNVNALLLGDSALYLCASSSRTGADVTGELFFGEGSRLTVL.